Listed below are T cell receptor beta chains from one sample, sequenced in a study of T cells in Graves' hyperthyroidism and ophthalmopathy. TCRdb passed the multiplex PCR reads through MiXCR, listing each CDR3 protein once. The table records 350,000 to 450,000 distinct CDR3 sequences, approximately 13% of them present only once. Source material: blood. The receptor set was obtained from a woman aged 55-70 years with Graves' hyperthyroidism. The CDR3 runs from the conserved cysteine through the conserved F or W. Fields, in order: clone size, J gene, D gene, V gene, CDR3 DNA, CDR3 protein. D genes are given only for firm matches. Where a row states a size, it is once, few, many or the class of an expanded clone; other rows omit it.

abundance: many; j_gene: TRBJ1-1; d_gene: NA; v_gene: TRBV29-1; CDR3nt: TGCAGCGTCATGGACTCACGGGGTCGGGGTGAAGCTTTCTTT; CDR3aa: CSVMDSRGRGEAFF
abundance: NA; j_gene: TRBJ2-2; d_gene: TRBD2; v_gene: TRBV3-1; CDR3nt: TGTGCCAAGGGGACTAGCGGGGCGAACACCGGGGAGCTGTTTTTT; CDR3aa: CAKGTSGANTGELFF
abundance: few; j_gene: TRBJ1-1; d_gene: NA; v_gene: TRBV15; CDR3nt: TGTGCCACCAGCAGAGCAGACGAGAAAGCTTTCTTT; CDR3aa: CATSRADEKAFF
abundance: many; j_gene: TRBJ1-6; d_gene: NA; v_gene: TRBV3-1; CDR3nt: TGTGCCAGCAGCCAAGAAGTAGGACCCCTCCACTTT; CDR3aa: CASSQEVGPLHF
abundance: NA; j_gene: TRBJ2-7; d_gene: NA; v_gene: TRBV11-2; CDR3nt: TGTGCCAGCAGCAATGGGGCGGTAAGGGGCGAGCAGTACTTC; CDR3aa: CASSNGAVRGEQYF
abundance: few; j_gene: TRBJ2-7; d_gene: TRBD2; v_gene: TRBV6-1; CDR3nt: TGTGCCAGCAGGGATCATAGCGGGAGTAACTACGAGCAGTACTTC; CDR3aa: CASRDHSGSNYEQYF
abundance: few; j_gene: TRBJ1-4; d_gene: NA; v_gene: TRBV20-1; CDR3nt: TGCAGTGCTAGACCCAGAACGGACAATGAAAAACTGTTTTTT; CDR3aa: CSARPRTDNEKLFF
abundance: few; j_gene: TRBJ2-5; d_gene: TRBD1; v_gene: TRBV6-1; CDR3nt: TGTGCAGACCGACAGGGGGAGTACTTC; CDR3aa: CADRQGEYF
abundance: NA; j_gene: TRBJ2-4; d_gene: TRBD1; v_gene: TRBV15; CDR3nt: TGTGCCACCAGCAGAGGGGACAGAAGGAAAAACATTCAGTACTTC; CDR3aa: CATSRGDRRKNIQYF
abundance: few; j_gene: TRBJ2-3; d_gene: TRBD2; v_gene: TRBV3-1; CDR3nt: TGTGCCAGCAGCCAAGCGAGACTAGCGGGAGGGCCAGATACGCAGTATTTT; CDR3aa: CASSQARLAGGPDTQYF
abundance: many; j_gene: TRBJ2-7; d_gene: NA; v_gene: TRBV27; CDR3nt: TGTGCCAGCAGTTTCGATCGGGACGGCTACGAGCAGTACTTC; CDR3aa: CASSFDRDGYEQYF
abundance: many; j_gene: TRBJ1-1; d_gene: NA; v_gene: TRBV5-1; CDR3nt: TGCGCCAGCAGCTTGCCAGGAGAGAACACTGAAGCTTTCTTT; CDR3aa: CASSLPGENTEAFF
abundance: many; j_gene: TRBJ2-7; d_gene: NA; v_gene: TRBV28; CDR3nt: TGTGCCAGCAGTCTCCCACTTGTTACACCGCAGTACTTC; CDR3aa: CASSLPLVTPQYF
abundance: many; j_gene: TRBJ2-7; d_gene: NA; v_gene: TRBV3-1; CDR3nt: TGTGCCAGCAGCCGGCAGGGATCCTACGAGCAGTACTTC; CDR3aa: CASSRQGSYEQYF
abundance: many; j_gene: TRBJ1-2; d_gene: TRBD1; v_gene: TRBV20-1; CDR3nt: TGCAGTGCTAGAGCCAGGACAGGGAACTATGGCTACACCTTC; CDR3aa: CSARARTGNYGYTF
abundance: few; j_gene: TRBJ1-1; d_gene: TRBD1; v_gene: TRBV20-1; CDR3nt: TGCAGTGCTGGGGGACAGTTGAACACTGAAGCTTTCTTT; CDR3aa: CSAGGQLNTEAFF
abundance: NA; j_gene: TRBJ2-1; d_gene: NA; v_gene: TRBV24-1; CDR3nt: TGTGCCACCAGTGATTTAAAGGGGGGCCCACCGGACCCCTACAATGAGCAGTTCTTC; CDR3aa: CATSDLKGGPPDPYNEQFF
abundance: NA; j_gene: TRBJ2-1; d_gene: TRBD2; v_gene: TRBV24-1; CDR3nt: TGTGCCACCAGTGAAGCTAATCTAGCGGGAGGAGTCAATGAGCAGTTCTTC; CDR3aa: CATSEANLAGGVNEQFF
abundance: few; j_gene: TRBJ1-3; d_gene: NA; v_gene: TRBV13; CDR3nt: TGTGCCAGCAGCGTAGAGGGAAACACCATATATTTT; CDR3aa: CASSVEGNTIYF
abundance: many; j_gene: TRBJ2-1; d_gene: NA; v_gene: TRBV18; CDR3nt: TGTGCCAGCTCATCTCCAGGATACAATGAGCAGTTCTTC; CDR3aa: CASSSPGYNEQFF
abundance: many; j_gene: TRBJ1-1; d_gene: NA; v_gene: TRBV7-9; CDR3nt: TGTGCCAGCAGCTCCATTGACAGATACGCGGACACTGAAGCTTTCTTT; CDR3aa: CASSSIDRYADTEAFF
abundance: NA; j_gene: TRBJ1-1; d_gene: NA; v_gene: TRBV6-1; CDR3nt: TGTGCCAGCAGTGACCCTCGGCAGGGAACGAACACTGAAGCTTTCTTT; CDR3aa: CASSDPRQGTNTEAFF
abundance: NA; j_gene: TRBJ2-3; d_gene: NA; v_gene: TRBV7-9; CDR3nt: TGTGCCAGCAAAGAGTTGGGCAATTCAGATACGCAGTATTTT; CDR3aa: CASKELGNSDTQYF
abundance: few; j_gene: TRBJ2-1; d_gene: TRBD2; v_gene: TRBV4-1; CDR3nt: TGCGCCAGCAGCCGGAACCCGGGACTAGCGGGGAACAATGAGCAGTTCTTC; CDR3aa: CASSRNPGLAGNNEQFF
abundance: NA; j_gene: TRBJ1-5; d_gene: NA; v_gene: TRBV29-1; CDR3nt: TGCAGCGTTACTGTGGGGGGCAACAATCAGCCCCAGCATTTT; CDR3aa: CSVTVGGNNQPQHF
abundance: NA; j_gene: TRBJ1-1; d_gene: NA; v_gene: TRBV24-1; CDR3nt: TGTGCCACCAGTGATATTGGGGTGATGAACACTGAAGCTTTCTTT; CDR3aa: CATSDIGVMNTEAFF
abundance: many; j_gene: TRBJ2-1; d_gene: TRBD1; v_gene: TRBV11-2; CDR3nt: TGTGCCAGCAGCTTAGACCGGACAGGGCAGTTCTTC; CDR3aa: CASSLDRTGQFF
abundance: NA; j_gene: TRBJ1-4; d_gene: NA; v_gene: TRBV6-1; CDR3nt: TGTGCCAGCTCCGGGATAAAAGGGGAAAAACTGTTTTTT; CDR3aa: CASSGIKGEKLFF
abundance: many; j_gene: TRBJ2-1; d_gene: NA; v_gene: TRBV12-3/TRBV12-4; CDR3nt: TGTGCCAGCAGTTTAGCGCTCTCATACAATGAGCAGTTCTTC; CDR3aa: CASSLALSYNEQFF
abundance: few; j_gene: TRBJ1-1; d_gene: NA; v_gene: TRBV13; CDR3nt: TGTGCCAGCAGCCTAGGTGAGGGGGTGATGAACACTGAAGCTTTCTTT; CDR3aa: CASSLGEGVMNTEAFF
abundance: many; j_gene: TRBJ2-7; d_gene: TRBD1; v_gene: TRBV6-5; CDR3nt: TGTGCCAGCAGTTACTCGATGGGACAGGCCTACGAGCAGTACTTC; CDR3aa: CASSYSMGQAYEQYF
abundance: few; j_gene: TRBJ2-1; d_gene: TRBD2; v_gene: TRBV4-1; CDR3nt: TGCGCCAGCAGCCAGACTAGCGCAAAGGGCTATGAGCAGTTCTTC; CDR3aa: CASSQTSAKGYEQFF
abundance: few; j_gene: TRBJ1-3; d_gene: TRBD1; v_gene: TRBV29-1; CDR3nt: TGCAGCGCCGGACAGGGGAACTTAGGAAACACCATATATTTT; CDR3aa: CSAGQGNLGNTIYF
abundance: NA; j_gene: TRBJ2-7; d_gene: TRBD1; v_gene: TRBV14; CDR3nt: TGTGCCAGTGGACAGGGGGTAAACGAGCAGTACTTC; CDR3aa: CASGQGVNEQYF
abundance: NA; j_gene: TRBJ2-1; d_gene: TRBD2; v_gene: TRBV28; CDR3nt: TGTGCCACCCTAGCGGGAGGGCCCCATGAGCAGTTCTTC; CDR3aa: CATLAGGPHEQFF
abundance: few; j_gene: TRBJ2-7; d_gene: NA; v_gene: TRBV19; CDR3nt: TGTGCCAGTATTCAGGGGAGCCCTCCCTACGAGCAGTACTTC; CDR3aa: CASIQGSPPYEQYF
abundance: many; j_gene: TRBJ1-3; d_gene: TRBD1; v_gene: TRBV11-3; CDR3nt: TGTGCCAGCAGCTTAGGCTCGGCGGGACAGGGAGCCGGAAACACCATATATTTT; CDR3aa: CASSLGSAGQGAGNTIYF
abundance: many; j_gene: TRBJ2-3; d_gene: NA; v_gene: TRBV28; CDR3nt: TGTGCCAGCACCCAAGCCAGGGATACGCAGTATTTT; CDR3aa: CASTQARDTQYF
abundance: many; j_gene: TRBJ2-1; d_gene: TRBD2; v_gene: TRBV11-2; CDR3nt: TGTGCCAGCAGCTTCGCCGGGACTAGCTACAATGAGCAGTTCTTC; CDR3aa: CASSFAGTSYNEQFF
abundance: many; j_gene: TRBJ2-5; d_gene: TRBD2; v_gene: TRBV9; CDR3nt: TGTGCCAGCAGCGTAGGGGCTAGCGGGAGTTGGCAAGAGACCCAGTACTTC; CDR3aa: CASSVGASGSWQETQYF
abundance: few; j_gene: TRBJ2-1; d_gene: NA; v_gene: TRBV9; CDR3nt: TGTGCCAGCAGCGTAGATGACGCGGCGGGGCAGTGGCAGTTCTTC; CDR3aa: CASSVDDAAGQWQFF
abundance: NA; j_gene: TRBJ2-7; d_gene: TRBD1; v_gene: TRBV27; CDR3nt: TGTGCCAGCAGTTTAATGCAGGGGGCTTCCTACGAGCAGTACTTC; CDR3aa: CASSLMQGASYEQYF
abundance: many; j_gene: TRBJ1-2; d_gene: NA; v_gene: TRBV6-5; CDR3nt: TGTGCCAGCAGTTACTCCGGGGGGAGGGGGGAAAATCTCTATGGCTACACCTTC; CDR3aa: CASSYSGGRGENLYGYTF
abundance: many; j_gene: TRBJ2-1; d_gene: NA; v_gene: TRBV10-2; CDR3nt: TGCGCCACGCAGAAACTCCCGGGGTCCTACAATGAGCAGTTCTTC; CDR3aa: CATQKLPGSYNEQFF
abundance: NA; j_gene: TRBJ2-7; d_gene: TRBD1; v_gene: TRBV5-1; CDR3nt: TGCGCCAGCAGCACGGCGGGACAGGGGCCCCACGAGCAGTACTTC; CDR3aa: CASSTAGQGPHEQYF
abundance: many; j_gene: TRBJ2-7; d_gene: NA; v_gene: TRBV18; CDR3nt: TGTGCCAGCTCACCACCGTTTAAGGGCATAGAGCGGTACGAGCAGTACTTC; CDR3aa: CASSPPFKGIERYEQYF